This TCR beta chain was obtained from a study of T cell clusters in autoimmune cytopenias. TRB amplification used approximately 250 ng of peripheral blood genomic DNA. CDR3 length: 17 amino acids. CDR1 and CDR2 from the germline V gene are LNHDA and SQIVND (reference sequence). This clonotype shows up as medium-sized by frequency. One tube held mixed TRB-A and TRB-B primer pools for touch-down PCR. From its re-call of the multiplex PCR reads, TCRdb lists each CDR3 protein once, without DNA. The sample totals about 4,800 distinct CDR3 sequences; its top ten clones hold roughly 12%. These data were also reused for a study on T cell repertoires in aging, cancer and after chemotherapy.

Sample: peripheral blood. This TCR was recovered from a human donor in good health. This sequence joins TRBV19 and TRBJ2-2. CDR3 amino acids: CASSIIFGYSTPGELFF.